A single sample is the source of the 8 T cell receptor beta chains below, sequenced in a study of identical twins. From the 5' RACE reads, TCRdb called clonotypes with MiXCR, one entry per CDR3 protein. Of 200,000 to 250,000 distinct CDR3 sequences in the sample, 10% were seen once. Input material: memory T cells sorted from blood. The source is a man in his fifties or sixties in good health.

The chain has TRBV20-1 and TRBJ2-5; no clear D gene. Per the germline V gene, CDR1 is DFQATT and CDR2 is SNEGSKA (reference sequence). The CDR3 loop spans 11 amino acids. The germline V and J ends were trimmed by 6 bases and 5 bases, with 10 bases remaining between them. CDR3 protein: CSARGTETQYF. CDR3 nucleotides: TGCAGTGCACGTGGCACTGAGACCCAGTACTTC.

This clonotype was picked up many times. The CDR3 DNA reads as TGTGCCAGCAGCCAAGGTGGACTAGCGGGGACAGATACGCAGTATTTT. Translated, it gives CASSQGGLAGTDTQYF. The rearrangement links TRBV5-5 to TRBJ2-3; 12 positions match TRBD2. CDR1 is SGHKS, CDR2 YYEKEE, per germline (reference sequence). Trimming took 4 bases from V and 3 from J; bases not matched to a gene: 6. The CDR3 covers 16 residues.

This clonotype was observed a handful of times. This chain connects TRBV11-2 to TRBJ2-7; D remains ambiguous. This CDR3 region has 11 residues. The germline V gene encodes CDR1 SGHAT and CDR2 FQNNGV. Trimming removed 0 bases at V and 5 bases at J, with 2 bases between. CDR3 amino acids: CASSLDNEQYF. CDR3 bases: TGTGCCAGCAGCTTAGATAACGAGCAGTACTTC.

This clonotype was recorded at least ten times. The V call is TRBV7-2, the J call TRBJ2-5; no clear D. The CDR3 is 13 residues long. The V end was cut by 0 bases, the J end by 5 bases, with 7 bases between. Germline V lookup: CDR1 SGHTA, CDR2 FQGNSA. The CDR3: CASSLALWETQYF. For the CDR3, the DNA is TGTGCCAGCAGCTTAGCGCTATGGGAGACCCAGTACTTC.

The chain has TRBV19 and TRBJ1-5; D uncertain. CDR1 is LNHDA and CDR2 is SQIVND in the germline V gene (reference sequence). The CDR3 runs 15 residues. Between the trimmed V and J ends, which lost 3 bases and 1 base, there was a span of 10 bases. CDR3 nucleotides: TGTGCCAGTAGTATCTCTCGGGTGAGCAATCAGCCCCAGCATTTT. Protein: CASSISRVSNQPQHF.

The rearrangement uses TRBV4-3 and TRBJ1-1; D unclear. From germline, CDR1 is LGHNA and CDR2 YSLEER. The CDR3 has 14 residues. Trimming took 2 bases from V and 3 from J, leaving 10 bases between them. In DNA, the CDR3 is TGCGCCAGCAGCCAACAGACCGGAGACACTGAAGCTTTCTTT. It yields the protein CASSQQTGDTEAFF.

This clonotype was detected only a few times. The chain links TRBV20-1 to TRBJ2-1; the match to TRBD1 covers 10 bases. The germline gives CDR1 DFQATT, CDR2 SNEGSKA (reference sequence). Losses at the gene ends were 5 bases for V and 8 bases for J; bases not matched to a gene: 15. This CDR3 spans 16 amino acids. The CDR3: CSAFLIRDRGLDEQFF. The CDR3 DNA follows: TGCAGTGCTTTCCTAATTCGGGACAGGGGTCTTGATGAGCAGTTCTTC.

The chain recombines TRBV10-3 with TRBJ2-7; D is tentatively TRBD1 or TRBD2 (5 bases each). The CDR3 spans 15 residues. Germline loops: CDR1 ENHRY, CDR2 SYGVKD. V lost 3 bases, J lost 6 bases, and 18 bases lay in between. CDR3 in DNA: TGTGCCATCAGTGATTCTCGGGGCCACGTTAGCGAGCAGTACTTC. Amino acid sequence: CAISDSRGHVSEQYF.